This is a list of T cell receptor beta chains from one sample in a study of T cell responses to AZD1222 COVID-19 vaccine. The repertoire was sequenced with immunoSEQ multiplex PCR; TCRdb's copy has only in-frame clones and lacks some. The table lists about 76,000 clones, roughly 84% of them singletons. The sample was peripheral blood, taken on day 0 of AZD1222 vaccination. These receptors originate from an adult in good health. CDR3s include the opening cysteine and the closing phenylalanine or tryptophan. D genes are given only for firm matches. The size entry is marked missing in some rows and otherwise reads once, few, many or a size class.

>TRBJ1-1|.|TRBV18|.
TGTGCCAGCTCACCACGTGAAAGTGAAGCTTTCTTT
CASSPRESEAFF
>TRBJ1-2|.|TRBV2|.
TGTGCCACCGGGGGGGCCCGGGGAGGCTACACCTTC
CATGGARGGYTF
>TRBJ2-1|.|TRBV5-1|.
TGCGCCAGCAGTTATTCCGGTTTCAATGAGCAGTTCTTC
CASSYSGFNEQFF
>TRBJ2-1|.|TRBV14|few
TGTGCCAGCAGCCGGGCTAGCAGTATTGAGCAGTTCTTC
CASSRASSIEQFF
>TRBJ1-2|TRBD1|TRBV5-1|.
TGCGCCAGCAGCCAAAGACAGGGTTCAAGTGGCTACACCTTC
CASSQRQGSSGYTF
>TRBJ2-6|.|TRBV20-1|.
TGCAGTGCTATTGGGGCCAACGTCCTGACTTTC
CSAIGANVLTF
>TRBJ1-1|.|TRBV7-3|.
TGTGCCAGCAGCCAAGGGGGTGGAGACACTGAAGCTTTCTTT
CASSQGGGDTEAFF
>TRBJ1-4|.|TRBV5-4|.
TGTGCCAGCAGCGACAGGACTCCGAATGAAAAACTGTTTTTT
CASSDRTPNEKLFF
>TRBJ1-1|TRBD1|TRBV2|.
TGTGCCAGCACCCCACAGGGGGCGCGGACTGAAGCTTTCTTT
CASTPQGARTEAFF
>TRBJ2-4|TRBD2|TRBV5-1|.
TGCGCCAGCAGCCCCGGGGGGGAGGAAAACATTCAGTACTTC
CASSPGGEENIQYF
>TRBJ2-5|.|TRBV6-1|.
TGTGCCAGCAGTGAAGGGGTAGCCCAAGAGACCCAGTACTTC
CASSEGVAQETQYF
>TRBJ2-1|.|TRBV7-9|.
TGTGCCAGCAGCTTAGGGTCTAGCTACAATGAGCAGTTCTTC
CASSLGSSYNEQFF
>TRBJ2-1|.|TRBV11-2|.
TGTGCCAGCAGCTTAGGCCAGGGCCGCGAGCAGTTCTTC
CASSLGQGREQFF
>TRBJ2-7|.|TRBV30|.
TGTGCCTGGAGTTTGGTCCACGAGCAGTACTTC
CAWSLVHEQYF
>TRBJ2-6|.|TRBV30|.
TGTGCCTGGAGAAAATCTGGGGCCAACGTCCTGACTTTC
CAWRKSGANVLTF
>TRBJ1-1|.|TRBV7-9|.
TGTGCCAGCAGCTTGGGGCAGCTTGAAGCTTTCTTT
CASSLGQLEAFF
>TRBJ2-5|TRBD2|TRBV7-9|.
TGTGCCAGCAGCTTATTAGCGGGGGCCCAAGAGACCCAGTACTTC
CASSLLAGAQETQYF
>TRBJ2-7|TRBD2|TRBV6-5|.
TGTGCCAGCCAACTCGGGGGGTCCTACGAGCAGTACTTC
CASQLGGSYEQYF
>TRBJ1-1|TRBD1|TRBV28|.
TGTGCCAGCAGTGCTACCGGGACAGGGCGTCCTGAAGCTTTCTTT
CASSATGTGRPEAFF
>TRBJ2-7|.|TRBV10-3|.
TGTGCCATCAGCGAGTGGGCAGGCTCCTACGAGCAGTACTTC
CAISEWAGSYEQYF
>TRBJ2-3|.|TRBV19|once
TGTGCCAGTAGTATAGCCAACACAGATACGCAGTATTTT
CASSIANTDTQYF
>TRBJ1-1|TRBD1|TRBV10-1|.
TGCGCCAGCAAGGGTGAGGGGGCCCACACTGAAGCTTTCTTT
CASKGEGAHTEAFF
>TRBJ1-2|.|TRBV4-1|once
TGCGCCAGCAGCCTTAACCCCGGGAGGGGGGGCTATGGCTACACCTTC
CASSLNPGRGGYGYTF
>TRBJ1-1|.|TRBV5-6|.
TGTGCCAGCAGCTTGGAACAGCCGAACACTGAAGCTTTCTTT
CASSLEQPNTEAFF
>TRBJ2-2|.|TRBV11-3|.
TGTGCCAGCAGCTTACGACCGGACAGCTCGAACACCGGGGAGCTGTTTTTT
CASSLRPDSSNTGELFF
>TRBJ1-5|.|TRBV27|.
TGTGCCAGCGCTTTCTTCGGGCAGCCCCAGCATTTT
CASAFFGQPQHF